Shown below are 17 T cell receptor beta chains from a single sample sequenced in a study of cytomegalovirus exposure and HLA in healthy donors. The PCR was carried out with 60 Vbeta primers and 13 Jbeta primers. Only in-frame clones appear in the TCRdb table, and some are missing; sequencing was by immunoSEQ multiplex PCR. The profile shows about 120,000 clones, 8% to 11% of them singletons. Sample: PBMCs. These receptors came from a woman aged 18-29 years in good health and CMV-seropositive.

The DNA for the CDR3 is TGTGCCAGCAGCCCGCCCAGCGGAACATACACCGGGGAGCTGTTTTTT. This encodes CASSPPSGTYTGELFF. The chain links TRBV7-3 to TRBJ2-2; possible D gene TRBD2, 5 bases. The CDR3 has 16 residues. CDR1 and CDR2 from the germline V gene are SGHTA and FQGTGA. V lost 5 bases and J 3 bases, leaving 16 bases between the germline ends.

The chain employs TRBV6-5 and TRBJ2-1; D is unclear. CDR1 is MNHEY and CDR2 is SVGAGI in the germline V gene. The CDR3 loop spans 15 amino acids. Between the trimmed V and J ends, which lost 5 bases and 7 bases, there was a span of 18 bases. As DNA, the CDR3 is TGTGCCAGCAGTAAAATATTGGGCCATGGGAATGAGCAGTTCTTC. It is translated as CASSKILGHGNEQFF.

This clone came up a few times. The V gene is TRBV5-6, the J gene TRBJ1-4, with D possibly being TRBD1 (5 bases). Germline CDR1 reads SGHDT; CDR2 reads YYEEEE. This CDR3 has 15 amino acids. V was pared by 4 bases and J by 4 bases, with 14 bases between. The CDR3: CASSQVDRSNEKLFF. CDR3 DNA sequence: TGTGCCAGCAGCCAGGTTGACAGAAGTAATGAAAAACTGTTTTTT.

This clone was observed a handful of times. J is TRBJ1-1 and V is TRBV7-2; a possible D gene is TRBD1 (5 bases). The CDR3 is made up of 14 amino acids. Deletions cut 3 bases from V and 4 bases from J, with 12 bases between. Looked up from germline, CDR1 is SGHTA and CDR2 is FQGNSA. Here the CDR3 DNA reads TGTGCCAGCAGCTTTTCAAGGGGAGGCACTGAAGCTTTCTTT. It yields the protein CASSFSRGGTEAFF.

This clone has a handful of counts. This CDR3 is CSGTTGYNEQFF. For the CDR3, the DNA is TGCAGCGGAACGACGGGATACAATGAGCAGTTCTTC. V and J are TRBV29-1 and TRBJ2-1, with TRBD2 as a possible D gene (5 bases). The CDR3 loop spans 12 amino acids. Trimming stripped 7 bases from V and 4 bases from J, with 11 bases between. Germline CDR1 reads SQVTM; CDR2 reads ANQGSEA.

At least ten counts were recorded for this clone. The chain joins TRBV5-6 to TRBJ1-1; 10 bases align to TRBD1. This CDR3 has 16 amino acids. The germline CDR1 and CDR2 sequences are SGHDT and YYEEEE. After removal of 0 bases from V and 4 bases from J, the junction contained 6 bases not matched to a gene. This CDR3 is CASSLGQGAFGTEAFF. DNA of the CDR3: TGTGCCAGCAGCTTGGGACAGGGGGCGTTTGGCACTGAAGCTTTCTTT.

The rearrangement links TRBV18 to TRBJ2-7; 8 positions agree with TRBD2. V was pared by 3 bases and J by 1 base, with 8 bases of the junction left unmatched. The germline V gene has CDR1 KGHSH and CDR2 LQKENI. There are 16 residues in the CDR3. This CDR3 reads CASSPQGAGVSYEQYF. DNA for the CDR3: TGTGCCAGCTCACCCCAGGGAGCGGGAGTTTCCTACGAGCAGTACTTC.

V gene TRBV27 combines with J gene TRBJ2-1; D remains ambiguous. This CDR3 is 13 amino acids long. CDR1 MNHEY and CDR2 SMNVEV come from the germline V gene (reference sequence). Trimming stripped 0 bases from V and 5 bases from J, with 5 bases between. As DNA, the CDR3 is TGTGCCAGCAGTTTATCAGCCAACAATGAGCAGTTCTTC. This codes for CASSLSANNEQFF.

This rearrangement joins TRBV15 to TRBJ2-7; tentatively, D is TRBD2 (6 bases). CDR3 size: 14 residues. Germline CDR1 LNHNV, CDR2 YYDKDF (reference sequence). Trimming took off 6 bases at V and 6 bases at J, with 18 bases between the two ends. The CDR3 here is CATSHRELGSEQYF. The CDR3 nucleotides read TGTGCCACCAGTCACCGGGAGCTGGGCTCCGAGCAGTACTTC.

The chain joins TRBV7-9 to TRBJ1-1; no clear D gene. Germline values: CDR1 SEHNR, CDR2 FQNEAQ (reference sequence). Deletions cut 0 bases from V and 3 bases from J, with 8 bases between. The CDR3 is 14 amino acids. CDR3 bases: TGTGCCAGCAGCTTAGCCGGCCGGGACACTGAAGCTTTCTTT. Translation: CASSLAGRDTEAFF.

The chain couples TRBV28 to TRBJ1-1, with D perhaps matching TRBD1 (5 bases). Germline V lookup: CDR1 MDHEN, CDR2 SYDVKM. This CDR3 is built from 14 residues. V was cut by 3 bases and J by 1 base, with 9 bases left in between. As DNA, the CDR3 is TGTGCCAGCAGTTTCCCGACAGCGAACACTGAAGCTTTCTTT. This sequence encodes CASSFPTANTEAFF. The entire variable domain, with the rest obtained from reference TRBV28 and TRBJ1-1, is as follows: DVKVTQSSRYLVKRTGEKVFLECVQDMDHENMFWYRQDPGLGLRLIYFSYDVKMKEKGDIPEGYSVSREKKERFSLILESASTNQTSMYLCASSFPTANTEAFFGQGTRLTVV.

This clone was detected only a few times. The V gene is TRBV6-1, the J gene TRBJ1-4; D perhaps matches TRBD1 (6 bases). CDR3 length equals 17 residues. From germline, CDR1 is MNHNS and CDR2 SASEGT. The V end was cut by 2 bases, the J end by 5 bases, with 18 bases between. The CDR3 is CASSEMMYGGGNEKLFF. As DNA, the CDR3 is TGTGCCAGCAGTGAAATGATGTATGGGGGGGGCAATGAAAAACTGTTTTTT.

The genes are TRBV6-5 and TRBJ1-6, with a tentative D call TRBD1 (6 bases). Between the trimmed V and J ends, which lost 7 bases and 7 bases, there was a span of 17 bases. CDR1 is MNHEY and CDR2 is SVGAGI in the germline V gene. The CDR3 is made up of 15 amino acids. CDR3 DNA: TGTGCCAGCACCTCGAGGGGGGGCGCGAATTCACCCCTCCACTTT. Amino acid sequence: CASTSRGGANSPLHF.

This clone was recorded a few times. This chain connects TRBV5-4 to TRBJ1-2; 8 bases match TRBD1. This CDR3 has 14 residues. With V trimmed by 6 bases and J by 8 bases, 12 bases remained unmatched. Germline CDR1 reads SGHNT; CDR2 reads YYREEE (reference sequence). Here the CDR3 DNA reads TGTGCCAGCAACAACGGACAGGGTGTCAGCGGCTACACCTTC. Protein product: CASNNGQGVSGYTF.

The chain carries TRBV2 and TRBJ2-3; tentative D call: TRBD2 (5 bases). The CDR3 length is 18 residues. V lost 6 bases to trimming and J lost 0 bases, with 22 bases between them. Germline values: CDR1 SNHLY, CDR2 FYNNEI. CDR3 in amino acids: CASRESPSSKYSTDTQYF. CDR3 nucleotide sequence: TGTGCCAGCAGGGAATCTCCTAGCAGTAAATATAGCACAGATACGCAGTATTTT.

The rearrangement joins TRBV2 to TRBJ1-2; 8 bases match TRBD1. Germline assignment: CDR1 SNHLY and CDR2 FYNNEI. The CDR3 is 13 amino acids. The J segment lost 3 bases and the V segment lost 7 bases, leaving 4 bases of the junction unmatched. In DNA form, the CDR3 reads TGTGCCAGCATACCGACAGGGGACTATGGCTACACCTTC. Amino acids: CASIPTGDYGYTF.

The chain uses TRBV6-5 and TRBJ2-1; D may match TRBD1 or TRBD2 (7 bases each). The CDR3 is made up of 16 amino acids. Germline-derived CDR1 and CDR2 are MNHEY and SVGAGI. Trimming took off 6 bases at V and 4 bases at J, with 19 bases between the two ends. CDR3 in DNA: TGTGCCAGCAGCTACAGGGGAGGGTTGGGATACAATGAGCAGTTCTTC. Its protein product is CASSYRGGLGYNEQFF.